The clone carrying this T cell receptor beta chain was counted only a few times. Its antigen is still unknown. The data originate from a study of response to subunit inactivated influenza vaccine. Study-wide results and caveats: The authors offered the suggestion that each seasonal influenza vaccination recruits few new T cells.

A single record per CDR3 protein comes from TCRdb applying MiXCR to the RT-PCR reads. This sample has around 760,000 distinct CDR3 sequences; over 11% occur once, and the top ten carry 6% to 7%. The CDR3 sequence is 13 residues long. Germline V gives CDR1 GTSNPN, CDR2 SVGIG (reference sequence). V shed 2 bases and J shed 8 bases, with 15 bases lying between them. The source was PBMCs from blood, collected about 14 days before vaccination. The rearrangement joins TRBV30 to TRBJ1-2; D is ambiguous. This TCR derives from a man between 50 and 59 years old who received an inactivated influenza vaccine. In DNA, the CDR3 is TGTGCCTGGAGTCCGGGCCAAAGTAGAGGCTACACCTTC. Encoded protein: CAWSPGQSRGYTF.